This T cell receptor (beta chain) is drawn from a study of T cell responses to AZD1222 COVID-19 vaccine. Germline trimming cut 2 bases from V and 0 bases from J; bases unmatched to any gene: 4. The CDR3 loop spans 15 amino acids. Germline CDR1 is GTSNPN and CDR2 is SVGIG (reference sequence). To note about this clone: Its antigen remains unidentified.

Assay: immunoSEQ multiplex PCR; the TCRdb copy retains only in-frame clones and omits some. Of 70,000 or so clones listed, approximately 91% are singletons. Study results and caveats: Two doses of AZD1222 preceded a rise in Spike-specific TCR breadth and depth. Vaccine-related CD4 TCRs covered spike, predominating at 160-218 and 743-854.

This TCR was sampled from an adult in good health. The specimen was peripheral blood, collected on day 0 of AZD1222 vaccination. V is TRBV30 and J is TRBJ2-7; 10 bases agree with TRBD2. The chain's CDR3 is CAWSSGRALSYEQYF. In nucleotides, the CDR3 is TGTGCCTGGAGTAGCGGGAGGGCCCTCTCCTACGAGCAGTACTTC. Using reference TRBV30 and TRBJ2-7 for the parts outside the CDR3, the full variable domain is SQTIHQWPATLVQPVGSPLSLECTVEGTSNPNLYWYRQAAGRGLQLLFYSVGIGQISSEVPQNLSASRPQDRQFILSSKKLLLSDSGFYLCAWSSGRALSYEQYFGPGTRLTVT.